This is a list of T cell receptor beta chains from one sample in a study of cytomegalovirus exposure and HLA in healthy donors. Profiled with immunoSEQ multiplex PCR; TCRdb holds only in-frame clones, not every one. This sample has 130,000 to 150,000 clones, with roughly 80% found just once. The specimen sequenced was PBMCs. These receptors were obtained from a man in his forties in good health and CMV-seropositive. Each CDR3 is given with its conserved first and last residue.

V gene,J gene,CDR3 protein
TRBV20-1,TRBJ2-3,CSAAGEGTQYF
TRBV30,TRBJ2-3,CAWRSGGRTDTQYF
TRBV6-5,TRBJ2-7,CASSYAQDRAYHEQYF
TRBV19,TRBJ1-2,CASSIMGGYTF
TRBV7-2,TRBJ2-7,CASSFSIGGTRSSYEQYF
TRBV6-5,TRBJ1-3,CASHTGLGNTIYF
TRBV30,TRBJ2-7,CAWSGAGYEQYF
TRBV5-1,TRBJ1-5,CASSSSTGEDQPQHF
TRBV5-4,TRBJ2-5,CASSFGGSTQETQYF
TRBV6-1,TRBJ2-7,CASSALTSGRTNEQYF
TRBV5-1,TRBJ2-1,CASGGLAGVSYNEQFF
TRBV7-9,TRBJ2-7,CASSPRDRDEQYF